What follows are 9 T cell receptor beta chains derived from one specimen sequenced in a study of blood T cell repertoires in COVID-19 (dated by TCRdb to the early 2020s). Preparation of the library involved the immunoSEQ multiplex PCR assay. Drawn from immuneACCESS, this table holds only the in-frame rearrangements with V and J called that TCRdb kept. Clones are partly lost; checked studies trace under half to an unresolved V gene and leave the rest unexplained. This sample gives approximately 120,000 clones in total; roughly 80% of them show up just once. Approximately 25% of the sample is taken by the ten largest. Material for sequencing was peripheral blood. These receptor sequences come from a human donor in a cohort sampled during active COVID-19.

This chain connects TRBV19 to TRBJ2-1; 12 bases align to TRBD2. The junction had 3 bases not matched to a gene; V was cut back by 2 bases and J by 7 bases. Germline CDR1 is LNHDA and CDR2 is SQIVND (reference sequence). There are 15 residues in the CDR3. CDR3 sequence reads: CASSINLAGGNEQFF. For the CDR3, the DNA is TGTGCCAGTAGTATAAATCTAGCGGGGGGGAATGAGCAGTTCTTC.

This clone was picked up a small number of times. CDR3 in amino acids: CASSQIISGGGEKLFF. The CDR3 region has the DNA TGCGCCAGCAGCCAAATAATTTCAGGGGGCGGTGAAAAACTGTTTTTT. This chain connects TRBV4-1 to TRBJ1-4; 8 positions agree with TRBD1. Unmatched junction bases numbered 9, after V lost 2 bases and J lost 7 bases. The CDR3 loop spans 16 amino acids. CDR1 and CDR2 (germline): MGHRA, YSYEKL.

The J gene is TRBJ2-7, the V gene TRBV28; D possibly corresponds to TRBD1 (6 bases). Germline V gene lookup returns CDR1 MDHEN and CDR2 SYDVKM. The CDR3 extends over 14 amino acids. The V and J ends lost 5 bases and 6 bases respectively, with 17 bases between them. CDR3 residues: CASSEQGQSVEQYF. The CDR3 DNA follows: TGTGCCAGCAGTGAACAGGGCCAATCGGTCGAGCAGTACTTC.

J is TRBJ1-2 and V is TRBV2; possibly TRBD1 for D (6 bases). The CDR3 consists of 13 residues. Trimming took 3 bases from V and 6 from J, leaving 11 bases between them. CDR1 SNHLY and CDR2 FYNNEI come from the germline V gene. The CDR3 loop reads CASSESRGDGYTF. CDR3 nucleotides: TGTGCCAGCAGTGAGAGCAGGGGCGATGGCTACACCTTC.

The CDR3 protein is CASSVNVQITGELFF. The CDR3 bases are TGTGCCAGCAGCGTAAACGTTCAGATCACCGGGGAGCTGTTTTTT. The chain recombines TRBV9 with TRBJ2-2, with D unresolved. V lost 1 base and J 4 bases, leaving 11 bases between the germline ends. The CDR3 loop spans 15 amino acids. Germline CDR1 SGDLS, CDR2 YYNGEE.

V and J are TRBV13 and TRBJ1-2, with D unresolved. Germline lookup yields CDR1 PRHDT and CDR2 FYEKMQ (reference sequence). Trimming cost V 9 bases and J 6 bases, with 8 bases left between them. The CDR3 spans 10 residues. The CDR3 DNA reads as TGTGCCAGAATGAGAGATGGCTACACCTTC. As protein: CARMRDGYTF.

The CDR3 sequence: CATRDSSGTQTQYF. CDR3 nucleotides: TGTGCCACCCGCGATTCCAGCGGGACTCAGACCCAGTACTTC. The chain has TRBV15 and TRBJ2-5; 7 bases are a match to TRBD2. The length of the CDR3 is 14 residues. Per the germline V gene, CDR1 is LNHNV and CDR2 is YYDKDF (reference sequence). V lost 8 bases to trimming and J lost 6 bases; unmatched junction nucleotides: 12.

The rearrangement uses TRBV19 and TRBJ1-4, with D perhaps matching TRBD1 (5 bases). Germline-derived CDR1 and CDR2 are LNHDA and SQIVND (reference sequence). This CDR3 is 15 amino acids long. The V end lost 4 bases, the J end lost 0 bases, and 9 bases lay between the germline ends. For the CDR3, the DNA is TGTGCCAGTAGTAGACAGCTTGCAACTAATGAAAAACTGTTTTTT. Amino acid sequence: CASSRQLATNEKLFF.

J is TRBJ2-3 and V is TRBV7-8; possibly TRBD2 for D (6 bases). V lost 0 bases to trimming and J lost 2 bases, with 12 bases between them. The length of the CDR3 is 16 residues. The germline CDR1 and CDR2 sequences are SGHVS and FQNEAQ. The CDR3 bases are TGTGCCAGCAGCTTAGCGGGCGGGGTAGTCACAGATACGCAGTATTTT. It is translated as CASSLAGGVVTDTQYF.